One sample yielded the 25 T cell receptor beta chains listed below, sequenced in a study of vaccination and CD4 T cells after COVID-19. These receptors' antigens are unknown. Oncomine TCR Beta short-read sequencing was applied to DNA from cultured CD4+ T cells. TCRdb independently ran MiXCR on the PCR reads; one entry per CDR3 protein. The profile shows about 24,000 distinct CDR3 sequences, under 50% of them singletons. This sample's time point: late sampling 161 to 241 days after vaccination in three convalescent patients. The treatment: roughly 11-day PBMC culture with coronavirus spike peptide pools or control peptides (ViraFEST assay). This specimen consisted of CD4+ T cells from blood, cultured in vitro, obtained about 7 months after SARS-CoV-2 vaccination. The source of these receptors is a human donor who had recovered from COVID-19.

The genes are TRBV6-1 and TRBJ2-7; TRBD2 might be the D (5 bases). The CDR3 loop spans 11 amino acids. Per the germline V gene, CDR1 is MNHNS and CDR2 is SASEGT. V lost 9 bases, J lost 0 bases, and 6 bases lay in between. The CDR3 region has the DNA TGTGCCAGGGGAGACTCCTACGAGCAGTACTTC. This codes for CARGDSYEQYF.

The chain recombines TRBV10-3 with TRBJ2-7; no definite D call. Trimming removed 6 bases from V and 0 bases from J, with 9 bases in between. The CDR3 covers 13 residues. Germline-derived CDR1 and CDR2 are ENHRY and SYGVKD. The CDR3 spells CAIRVGDSYEQYF. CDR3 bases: TGTGCCATCAGGGTAGGCGACTCCTACGAGCAGTACTTC.

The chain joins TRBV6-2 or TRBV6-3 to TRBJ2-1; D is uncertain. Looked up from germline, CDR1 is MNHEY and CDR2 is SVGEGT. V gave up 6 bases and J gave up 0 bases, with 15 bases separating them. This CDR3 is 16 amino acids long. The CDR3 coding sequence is TGTGCCAGCAGATGGTATGGGAACTACTCCTACAATGAGCAGTTCTTC. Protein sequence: CASRWYGNYSYNEQFF.

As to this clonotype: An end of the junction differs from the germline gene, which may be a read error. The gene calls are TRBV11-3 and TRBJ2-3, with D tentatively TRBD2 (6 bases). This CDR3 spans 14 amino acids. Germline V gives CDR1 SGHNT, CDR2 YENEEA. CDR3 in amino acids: CAGSSGLRTDTQYF. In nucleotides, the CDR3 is TGTGCCGGCAGCTCGGGACTGAGAACAGATACGCAGTATTTT.

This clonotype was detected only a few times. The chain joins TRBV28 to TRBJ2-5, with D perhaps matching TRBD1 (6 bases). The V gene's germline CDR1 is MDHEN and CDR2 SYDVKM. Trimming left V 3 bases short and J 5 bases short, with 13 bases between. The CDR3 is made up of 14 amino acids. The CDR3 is CASSFRDKRETQYF. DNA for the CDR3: TGTGCCAGCAGTTTTAGGGACAAGAGGGAGACCCAGTACTTC.

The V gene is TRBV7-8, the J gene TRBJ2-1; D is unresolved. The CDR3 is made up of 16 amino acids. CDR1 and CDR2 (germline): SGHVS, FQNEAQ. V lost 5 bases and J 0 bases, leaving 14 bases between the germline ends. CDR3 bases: TGTGCCAGCAGCCGAGCCACTCGACTCTCCTACAATGAGCAGTTCTTC. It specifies CASSRATRLSYNEQFF.

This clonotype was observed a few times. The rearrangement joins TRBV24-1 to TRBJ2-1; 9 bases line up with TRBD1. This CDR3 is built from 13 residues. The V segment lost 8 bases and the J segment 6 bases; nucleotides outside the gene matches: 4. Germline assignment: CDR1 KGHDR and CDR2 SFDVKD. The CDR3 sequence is CATKGTGFNEQFF. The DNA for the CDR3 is TGTGCCACCAAGGGGACAGGGTTCAATGAGCAGTTCTTC.

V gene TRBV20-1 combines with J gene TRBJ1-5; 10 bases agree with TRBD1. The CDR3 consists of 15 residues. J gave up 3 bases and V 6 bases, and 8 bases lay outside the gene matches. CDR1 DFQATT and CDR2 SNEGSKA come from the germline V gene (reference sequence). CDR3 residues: CSAEPGQGVNQPQHF. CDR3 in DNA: TGCAGTGCCGAACCCGGACAGGGGGTCAATCAGCCCCAGCATTTT.

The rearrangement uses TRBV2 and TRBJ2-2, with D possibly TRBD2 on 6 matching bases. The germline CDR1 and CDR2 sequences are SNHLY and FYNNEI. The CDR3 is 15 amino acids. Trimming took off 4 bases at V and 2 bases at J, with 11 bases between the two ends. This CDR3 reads CASSGRTTNTGELFF. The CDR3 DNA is TGTGCCAGCAGTGGTCGGACTACTAACACCGGGGAGCTGTTTTTT.

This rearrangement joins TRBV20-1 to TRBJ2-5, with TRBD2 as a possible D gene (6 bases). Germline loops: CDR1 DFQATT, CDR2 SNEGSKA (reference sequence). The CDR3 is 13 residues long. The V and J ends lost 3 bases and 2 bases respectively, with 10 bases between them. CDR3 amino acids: CSASAGSQETQYF. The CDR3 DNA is TGCAGTGCTAGTGCGGGATCTCAAGAGACCCAGTACTTC.

Here the CDR3 DNA reads TGTGCCAGCAGCTTGGGCCCAGGACCATACAATGAGCAGTTCTTC. Its translation is CASSLGPGPYNEQFF. The gene calls are TRBV5-4 and TRBJ2-1; D gene uncertain. CDR3 length equals 15 residues. Germline CDR1 SGHNT, CDR2 YYREEE (reference sequence). The V end lost 0 bases, the J end lost 4 bases, and 11 bases lay between the germline ends.

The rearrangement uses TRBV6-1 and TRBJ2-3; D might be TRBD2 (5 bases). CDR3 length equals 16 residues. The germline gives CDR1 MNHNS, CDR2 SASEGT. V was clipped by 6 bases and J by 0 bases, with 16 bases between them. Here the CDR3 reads CASRRAGERSTDTQYF. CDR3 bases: TGTGCCAGCAGGCGGGCGGGCGAGAGAAGCACAGATACGCAGTATTTT.

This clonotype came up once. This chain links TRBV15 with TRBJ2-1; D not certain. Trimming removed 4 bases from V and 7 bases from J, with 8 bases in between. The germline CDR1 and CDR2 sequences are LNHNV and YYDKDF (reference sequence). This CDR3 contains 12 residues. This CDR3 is CATSTLLNEQFF. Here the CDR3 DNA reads TGTGCCACCAGCACTCTGCTAAATGAGCAGTTCTTC.

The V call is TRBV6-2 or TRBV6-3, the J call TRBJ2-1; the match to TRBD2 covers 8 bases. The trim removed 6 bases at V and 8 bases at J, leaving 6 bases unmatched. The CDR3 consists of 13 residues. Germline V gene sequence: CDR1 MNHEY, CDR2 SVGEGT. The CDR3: CASRRLASDEQFF. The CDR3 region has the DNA TGTGCCAGCAGAAGACTAGCGTCGGATGAGCAGTTCTTC.

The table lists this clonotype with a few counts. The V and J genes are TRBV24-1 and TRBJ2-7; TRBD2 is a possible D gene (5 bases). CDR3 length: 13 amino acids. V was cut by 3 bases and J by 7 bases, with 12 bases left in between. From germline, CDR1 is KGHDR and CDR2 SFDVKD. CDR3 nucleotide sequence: TGTGCCACCAGTGATACCCCACGGGGTGAGCAGTACTTC. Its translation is CATSDTPRGEQYF.

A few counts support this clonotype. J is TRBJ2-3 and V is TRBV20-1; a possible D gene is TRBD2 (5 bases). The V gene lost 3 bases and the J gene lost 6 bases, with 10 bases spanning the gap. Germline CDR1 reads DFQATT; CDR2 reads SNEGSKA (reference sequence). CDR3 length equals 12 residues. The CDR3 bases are TGCAGTGCTAGTGCCCGGGGTGATACGCAGTATTTT. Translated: CSASARGDTQYF.

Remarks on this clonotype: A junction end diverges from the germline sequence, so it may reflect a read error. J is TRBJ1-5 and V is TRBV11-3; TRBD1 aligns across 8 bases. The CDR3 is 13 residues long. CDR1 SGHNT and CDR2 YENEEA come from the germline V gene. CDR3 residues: CVSRTGHNQPQHF. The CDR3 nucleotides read TGTGTCAGCCGGACAGGGCACAATCAGCCCCAGCATTTT.

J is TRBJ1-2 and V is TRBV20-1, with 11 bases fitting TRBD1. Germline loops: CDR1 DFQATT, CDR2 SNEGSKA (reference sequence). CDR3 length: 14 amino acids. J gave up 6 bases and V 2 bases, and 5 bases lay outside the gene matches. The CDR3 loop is CSARPDRGLHGYTF. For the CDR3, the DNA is TGCAGTGCTAGACCGGACAGGGGGCTGCATGGCTACACCTTC.

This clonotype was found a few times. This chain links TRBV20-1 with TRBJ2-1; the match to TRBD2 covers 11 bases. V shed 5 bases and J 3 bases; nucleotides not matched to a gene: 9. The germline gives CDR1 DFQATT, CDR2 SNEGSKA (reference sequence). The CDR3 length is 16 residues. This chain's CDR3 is CSAHQTSGISYNEQFF. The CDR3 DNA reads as TGCAGTGCTCACCAGACTAGCGGGATAAGCTACAATGAGCAGTTCTTC.

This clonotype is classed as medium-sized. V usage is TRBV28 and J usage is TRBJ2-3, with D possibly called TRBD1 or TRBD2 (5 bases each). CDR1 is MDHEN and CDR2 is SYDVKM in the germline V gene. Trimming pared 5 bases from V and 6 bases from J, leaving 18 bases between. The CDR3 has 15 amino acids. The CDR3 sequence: CASSDTGARADTQYF. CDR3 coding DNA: TGTGCCAGCAGTGACACCGGGGCCCGAGCGGATACGCAGTATTTT. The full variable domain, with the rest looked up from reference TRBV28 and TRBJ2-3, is DVKVTQSSRYLVKRTGEKVFLECVQDMDHENMFWYRQDPGLGLRLIYFSYDVKMKEKGDIPEGYSVSREKKERFSLILESASTNQTSMYLCASSDTGARADTQYFGPGTRLTVL.

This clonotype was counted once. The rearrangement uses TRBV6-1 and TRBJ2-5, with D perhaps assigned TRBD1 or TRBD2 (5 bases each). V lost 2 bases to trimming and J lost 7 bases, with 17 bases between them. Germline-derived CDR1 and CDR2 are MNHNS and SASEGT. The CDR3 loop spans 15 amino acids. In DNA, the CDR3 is TGTGCCAGCAGTGAACGCGTCAGGGACCCCACGACCCAGTACTTC. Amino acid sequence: CASSERVRDPTTQYF.

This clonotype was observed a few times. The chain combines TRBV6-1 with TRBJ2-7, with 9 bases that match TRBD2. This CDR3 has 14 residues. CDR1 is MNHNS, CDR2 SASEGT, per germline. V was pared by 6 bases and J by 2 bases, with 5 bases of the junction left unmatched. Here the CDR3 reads CASRPASGTYEQYF. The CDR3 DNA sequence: TGTGCCAGCAGACCCGCTAGCGGGACCTACGAGCAGTACTTC.

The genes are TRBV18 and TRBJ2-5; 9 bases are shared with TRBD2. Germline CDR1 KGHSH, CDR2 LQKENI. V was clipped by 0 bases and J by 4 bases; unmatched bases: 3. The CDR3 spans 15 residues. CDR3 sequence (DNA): TGTGCCAGCTCACCACCTAGCGGGAGTTCAGAGACCCAGTACTTC. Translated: CASSPPSGSSETQYF.

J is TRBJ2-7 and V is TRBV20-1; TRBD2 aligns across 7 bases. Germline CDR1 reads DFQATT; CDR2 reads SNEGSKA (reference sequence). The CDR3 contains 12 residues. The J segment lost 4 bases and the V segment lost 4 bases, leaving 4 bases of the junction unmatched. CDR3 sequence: CSATGTMYEQYF. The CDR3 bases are TGCAGTGCTACTGGGACTATGTACGAGCAGTACTTC.

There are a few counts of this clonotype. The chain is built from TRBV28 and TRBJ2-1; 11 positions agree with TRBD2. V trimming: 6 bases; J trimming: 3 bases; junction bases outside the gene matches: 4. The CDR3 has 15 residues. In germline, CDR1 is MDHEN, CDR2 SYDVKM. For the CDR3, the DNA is TGTGCCAGCAGAGATAGCGGGGGGGTCTACAATGAGCAGTTCTTC. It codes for CASRDSGGVYNEQFF. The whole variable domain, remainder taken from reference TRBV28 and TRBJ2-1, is DVKVTQSSRYLVKRTGEKVFLECVQDMDHENMFWYRQDPGLGLRLIYFSYDVKMKEKGDIPEGYSVSREKKERFSLILESASTNQTSMYLCASRDSGGVYNEQFFGPGTRLTVL.